This record concerns one TCR beta chain sequence. The entry originates in a study of cytomegalovirus exposure and HLA in healthy donors. Vbeta (60) and Jbeta (13) primers were used in the PCR. Assay used: immunoSEQ multiplex PCR; TCRdb lists only in-frame clones, some missing. This sample has fewer than 300,000 clones; 70% to 90% occur once, and the top ten carry 3.5% to 4.5%. This CDR3 spans 16 amino acids. With 4 bases clipped from V and 2 bases from J, the junction kept 5 bases outside the gene matches. Per germline, CDR1 SGDLS and CDR2 YYNGEE. The chain joins TRBV9 to TRBJ2-5; 13 bases align to TRBD2. Sequenced: PBMCs. The TCR comes from a man in his forties or fifties in good health and CMV-seropositive. The CDR3 region is CASSLTSGRVQETQYF. The CDR3 region has the DNA TGTGCCAGCAGCCTTACTAGCGGGAGGGTACAAGAGACCCAGTACTTC. The variable domain in full, with the rest retrieved from reference TRBV9 and TRBJ2-5, is DSGVTQTPKHLITATGQRVTLRCSPRSGDLSVYWYQQSLDQGLQFLIQYYNGEERAKGNILERFSAQQFPDLHSELNLSSLELGDSALYFCASSLTSGRVQETQYFGPGTRLLVL.